The 3 T cell receptor beta chains given below trace back to one sample, sequenced in a study of T cells after yellow fever vaccination. TCRdb passed the 5' RACE reads through MiXCR, listing each CDR3 protein once. Of about 220,000 distinct CDR3 sequences in the sample, more than 3% were seen once. The material was CD4+ T cells sorted from PBMCs, obtained 10 days after the yellow fever booster vaccination. The receptor source for this set is a man between 18 and 35 years old who received the YFV17D yellow fever vaccine.

This clonotype appeared a few times. The V call is TRBV7-3, the J call TRBJ2-7; D call uncertain. Germline V gives CDR1 SGHTA, CDR2 FQGTGA. V lost 4 bases and J lost 2, with 12 bases in between. The CDR3 length is 14 residues. CDR3 sequence reads: CASSSDGRTYEQYV. CDR3 in DNA: TGTGCCAGCAGCTCGGACGGACGGACCTACGAGCAGTACGTC.

This clonotype was seen many times. The rearrangement links TRBV5-1 to TRBJ1-2, with 7 bases that match TRBD1. CDR3 size: 16 residues. Trimming cost V 4 bases and J 0 bases; bases outside gene matches: 9. Germline CDR1 and CDR2: SGHRS and YFSETQ. The CDR3 DNA reads TGCGCCAGCAGCCCCGAGGGGGCAATAGCTAACTATGGCTACACCTTC. Translating gives CASSPEGAIANYGYTF.

This clonotype was counted ten times or more. This CDR3 is CATSSHETQYF. The CDR3, as DNA: TGTGCCACCAGCTCCCATGAGACCCAGTACTTC. The chain employs TRBV15 and TRBJ2-5; the D is unclear. Trimming took 5 bases from V and 5 from J, leaving 6 bases between them. The CDR3 is 11 residues long. Per the germline V gene, CDR1 is LNHNV and CDR2 is YYDKDF (reference sequence).